Listed here are 20 T cell receptor beta chains from one sample, sequenced in a study of cytomegalovirus exposure and HLA in healthy donors. Primers for the PCR totalled 60 Vbeta and 13 Jbeta. The assay was immunoSEQ multiplex PCR, and TCRdb's table has in-frame clones only and misses some. The sample yields roughly 120,000 clones, roughly 66% seen once. Sequencing input: PBMCs. The receptors come from a man aged 55 to 70 in good health and CMV-seropositive.

This clone came up a few times. V gene TRBV6-5 combines with J gene TRBJ2-5, with D tentatively TRBD2 (5 bases). Germline V gives CDR1 MNHEY, CDR2 SVGAGI. V lost 0 bases and J 5 bases, leaving 16 bases between the germline ends. The CDR3 is 16 residues long. The CDR3 nucleotides are TGTGCCAGCAGTTACTCGATTCCGGGTTCGGGGGAGACCCAGTACTTC. This gives the protein CASSYSIPGSGETQYF.

The CDR3 bases are TGTGCCAGCAGCCTCTTCTACGAGCAGTACTTC. Translating gives CASSLFYEQYF. The chain joins TRBV28 to TRBJ2-7; D not resolved. CDR1 and CDR2 from the germline V gene are MDHEN and SYDVKM. Between the trimmed V and J ends, which lost 6 bases and 3 bases, there was a span of 6 bases. The CDR3 has 11 amino acids.

This clone occurred once. The junction and the germline gene differ at one end; a read error may be behind it. The gene calls are TRBV7-9 and TRBJ1-1; D not certain. The germline V gene encodes CDR1 SEHNR and CDR2 FQNEAQ (reference sequence). CDR3 length equals 12 residues. Here the CDR3 DNA reads TGTTCCAGCAGCCTCCGGAACACTGAAGCTTTCTTT. Translated, it gives CSSSLRNTEAFF.

V is TRBV11-2 and J is TRBJ2-1; D might be TRBD2 (6 bases). The CDR3 spans 13 residues. V dropped 7 bases and J dropped 8 bases, with 15 bases sitting between them. The germline V gene encodes CDR1 SGHAT and CDR2 FQNNGV. The CDR3 DNA is TGTGCCAGCAACCCCAGTGGAGGGGATGAGCAGTTCTTC. It specifies CASNPSGGDEQFF.

The genes are TRBV28 and TRBJ2-7, with 9 bases lining up with TRBD1. This CDR3 region has 11 residues. The V gene end was trimmed by 5 bases and the J gene end by 12 bases; junction bases not matched to a gene: 5. CDR1 MDHEN and CDR2 SYDVKM come from the germline V gene. The CDR3 sequence is CASSGGTGWYF. Here the CDR3 DNA reads TGTGCCAGCAGTGGGGGGACAGGGTGGTACTTC.

This clone was observed a handful of times. The chain recombines TRBV5-6 with TRBJ1-1; possibly TRBD1 for D (6 bases). Per the germline V gene, CDR1 is SGHDT and CDR2 is YYEEEE. Between the trimmed V and J ends, which lost 3 bases and 6 bases, there was a span of 15 bases. This CDR3 region has 14 residues. DNA for the CDR3: TGTGCCAGCAGCTCTTCCCAGGGGTACGCTGAAGCTTTCTTT. It encodes CASSSSQGYAEAFF.

The genes are TRBV6-6 and TRBJ1-2; D not resolved. Germline V gene data show CDR1 as MNHNY and CDR2 as SVGAGI (reference sequence). V lost 5 bases to trimming and J lost 2 bases, with 6 bases between them. The CDR3 has 12 amino acids. The CDR3, as DNA: TGTGCCAGCAGTGCCAGAAACTATGGCTACACCTTC. Translating it yields CASSARNYGYTF.

This clone was counted ten times or more. The CDR3 DNA is TGTGCCAGTCAGGGGGCCTCAACCACCTACGAGCAGTACTTC. As protein: CASQGASTTYEQYF. The chain has TRBV28 and TRBJ2-7, with 8 bases matching TRBD1. This CDR3 spans 14 amino acids. With V trimmed by 9 bases and J by 2 bases, 9 bases remained unmatched. The germline V gene has CDR1 MDHEN and CDR2 SYDVKM.

This clone was seen just once. Here the CDR3 reads CASGRGGAYTGELFF. In DNA, the CDR3 is TGTGCCTCCGGGAGGGGGGGGGCGTACACCGGGGAGCTGTTTTTT. This chain uses TRBV28 with TRBJ2-2; 8 bases fit TRBD2. The J segment lost 3 bases and the V segment lost 11 bases, leaving 11 bases of the junction unmatched. Germline V lookup: CDR1 MDHEN, CDR2 SYDVKM. The CDR3 contains 15 residues.

This sequence joins TRBV19 and TRBJ1-1, with D maybe TRBD1 (5 bases). Germline-derived CDR1 and CDR2 are LNHDA and SQIVND (reference sequence). Trimming left V 3 bases short and J 1 base short, with 9 bases between. The CDR3 sequence is 14 residues long. The CDR3 loop is CASSIQGTNTEAFF. Here the CDR3 DNA reads TGTGCCAGTAGTATTCAGGGAACGAACACTGAAGCTTTCTTT.

The chain links TRBV6-5 to TRBJ1-3; perhaps TRBD1 as D (5 bases). Germline lookup yields CDR1 MNHEY and CDR2 SVGAGI. The V end lost 6 bases, the J end lost 4 bases, and 13 bases lay between the germline ends. The CDR3 is 14 amino acids. The CDR3 region is CASSRGGNGNTIYF. The DNA of the CDR3 is TGTGCCAGCAGCCGGGGGGGGAACGGAAACACCATATATTTT.

The V gene is TRBV27, the J gene TRBJ2-7; 8 positions agree with TRBD1. CDR3 size: 18 residues. J lost 0 bases, V lost 6 bases, and 16 bases had no gene match. CDR1 is MNHEY, CDR2 SMNVEV, per germline (reference sequence). The CDR3 nucleotides are TGTGCCAGCAGCCTTCTCGGCGGTGCGGGACAGGACTCCTACGAGCAGTACTTC. Its translation is CASSLLGGAGQDSYEQYF.

This CDR3 is CASSQETNRGRETQYF. CDR3 bases: TGCGCCAGCAGCCAAGAGACGAACAGGGGGCGCGAGACCCAGTACTTC. V gene TRBV4-1 combines with J gene TRBJ2-5, with 9 bases lining up with TRBD1. Germline CDR1 reads MGHRA; CDR2 reads YSYEKL. V shed 0 bases, J shed 5 bases, and the junction held 7 bases outside the gene matches. The CDR3 spans 16 residues.

V gene TRBV7-3 combines with J gene TRBJ2-5; maybe TRBD2 (6 bases). CDR3 length equals 14 residues. CDR1 and CDR2 (germline): SGHTA, FQGTGA. V was cut by 2 bases and J by 7 bases, with 14 bases left in between. The CDR3 loop reads CASSLPGVRGTQYF. For the CDR3, the DNA is TGTGCCAGCAGCTTACCGGGGGTTCGGGGGACCCAGTACTTC.

This rearrangement joins TRBV6-1 to TRBJ1-1; D uncertain. The CDR3 sequence is 15 residues long. Trimming pared 3 bases from V and 0 bases from J, leaving 11 bases between. Germline V gene lookup returns CDR1 MNHNS and CDR2 SASEGT. CDR3 nucleotides: TGTGCCAGCAGTGAGAGGGTCAGAGTGAACACTGAAGCTTTCTTT. This gives the protein CASSERVRVNTEAFF.

The V and J genes are TRBV19 and TRBJ1-1, with TRBD1 identical over 7 bases. CDR3 length: 14 amino acids. Trimming at V came to 4 bases and at J to 1 base, leaving 3 bases not matched to a gene. Per germline, CDR1 LNHDA and CDR2 SQIVND (reference sequence). This CDR3 reads CASSTGQANTEAFF. The CDR3 DNA reads as TGTGCCAGTAGTACAGGACAGGCGAACACTGAAGCTTTCTTT.

This chain links TRBV7-6 with TRBJ2-5; 9 bases are shared with TRBD2. Germline-derived CDR1 and CDR2 are SGHVS and FNYEAQ. The V segment lost 1 base and the J segment 3 bases; nucleotides outside the gene matches: 6. This CDR3 contains 16 residues. The CDR3 DNA reads as TGTGCCAGCAGCTTAGGAGACGGCGGGGGGGAAGAGACCCAGTACTTC. Its protein is CASSLGDGGGEETQYF.

The genes are TRBV11-2 and TRBJ2-4; tentatively, D is TRBD2 (5 bases). The CDR3 runs to 13 residues. Germline values: CDR1 SGHAT, CDR2 FQNNGV. Trimming removed 8 bases from V and 2 bases from J, with 10 bases in between. The CDR3 DNA is TGTGCCAGCTCGCGGGCCCCCAAAAACATTCAGTACTTC. This gives the protein CASSRAPKNIQYF.

This clone was recorded only once. The chain joins TRBV5-1 to TRBJ1-1, with a possible D match to TRBD1 (5 bases). The CDR3 totals 14 residues. V lost 2 bases to trimming and J lost 5 bases, with 13 bases between them. CDR1 and CDR2 (germline): SGHRS, YFSETQ. CDR3 DNA sequence: TGCGCCAGCAGCTTTACAGCAGGGAATACTGAAGCTTTCTTT. As protein: CASSFTAGNTEAFF. The full variable domain, with the rest looked up from reference TRBV5-1 and TRBJ1-1, is KAGVTQTPRYLIKTRGQQVTLSCSPISGHRSVSWYQQTPGQGLQFLFEYFSETQRNKGNFPGRFSGRQFSNSRSEMNVSTLELGDSALYLCASSFTAGNTEAFFGQGTRLTVV.

J is TRBJ2-7 and V is TRBV5-4; D possibly corresponds to TRBD2 (5 bases). V was trimmed by 0 bases and J by 3 bases, leaving 10 bases between them. The CDR3 sequence is 14 residues long. Germline lookup yields CDR1 SGHNT and CDR2 YYREEE (reference sequence). The CDR3 reads CASSLGGEGYEQYF. CDR3 in DNA: TGTGCCAGCAGCTTGGGGGGTGAGGGCTACGAGCAGTACTTC.